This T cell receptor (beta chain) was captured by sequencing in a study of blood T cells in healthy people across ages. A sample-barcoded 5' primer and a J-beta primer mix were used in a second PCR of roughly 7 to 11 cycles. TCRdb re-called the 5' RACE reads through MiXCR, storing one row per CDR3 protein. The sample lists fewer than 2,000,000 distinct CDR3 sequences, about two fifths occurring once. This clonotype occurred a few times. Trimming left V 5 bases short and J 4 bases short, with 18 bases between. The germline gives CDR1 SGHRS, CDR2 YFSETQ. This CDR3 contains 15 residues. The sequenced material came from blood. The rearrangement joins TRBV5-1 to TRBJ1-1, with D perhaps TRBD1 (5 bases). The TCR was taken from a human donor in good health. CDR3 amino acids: CASRIDGGEGTEAFF. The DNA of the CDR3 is TGCGCCAGCAGAATAGACGGAGGGGAGGGCACTGAAGCTTTCTTT.